The 2 T cell receptor beta chains below come from one sample, sequenced in a study of T cell responses to AZD1222 COVID-19 vaccine. TCRdb's table, derived via immunoSEQ multiplex PCR, lists solely in-frame clones and lacks some. The sample yields 90,000 or so clones, roughly 89% seen once. Sample: peripheral blood, taken 28 days after the second AZD1222 dose. Receptors originate from an adult who received the AZD1222 COVID-19 vaccine.

V and J are TRBV6-5 and TRBJ2-3; TRBD1 might be the D (6 bases). CDR1 and CDR2 from the germline V gene are MNHEY and SVGAGI. The CDR3 length is 14 residues. Between the trimmed V and J ends, which lost 8 bases and 2 bases, there was a span of 14 bases. The CDR3 here is CASGQKGDTDTQYF. DNA of the CDR3: TGTGCCAGCGGCCAGAAGGGGGACACAGATACGCAGTATTTT.

A single count supports this clone. The chain joins TRBV7-2 to TRBJ2-7, with unresolved D. The CDR3 spans 13 residues. Trimming pared 5 bases from V and 3 bases from J, leaving 11 bases between. CDR1 is SGHTA and CDR2 is FQGNSA in the germline V gene. The CDR3 is CASSVNPLYEQYV. Written as DNA, the CDR3 is TGTGCCAGCAGCGTAAATCCTCTCTACGAGCAGTACGTC.